This TCR beta chain originates from a study of technical replicates of blood from several donors. The method was immunoSEQ multiplex PCR; TCRdb's version includes in-frame clones alone and lacks a portion of them. In the table there are 65,000 to 90,000 clones, about 94% of which are singletons. Trimming shortened V by 2 bases and J by 0 bases, and 17 bases separated the two germline ends. CDR3 length: 17 residues. Germline V gene data show CDR1 as SEHNR and CDR2 as FQNEAQ (reference sequence). This rearrangement joins TRBV7-9 to TRBJ2-7; D uncertain. The specimen was T cells isolated from PBMCs. This receptor was identified in a human donor in good health. The CDR3 sequence: CASSLNSWAGTSYEQYF. CDR3 coding DNA: TGTGCCAGCAGCTTAAACTCTTGGGCAGGAACCTCCTACGAGCAGTACTTC.